One and the same sample provided the 29 T cell receptor beta chains below, sequenced in a study of Ad26.COV2.S vaccination and SARS-CoV-2 variants. The method was immunoSEQ multiplex PCR; TCRdb's version includes in-frame clones alone and lacks a portion of them. The table lists over 130,000 clones, more than 80% of them singletons, with 4.5% to 6% in the top ten. The sequences come from peripheral blood, collected after recovery from COVID-19. The receptors come from a human donor who had recovered from COVID-19.

The chain employs TRBV11-2 and TRBJ2-3, with 9 nucleotides matching TRBD1. CDR3 length: 17 amino acids. Per the germline V gene, CDR1 is SGHAT and CDR2 is FQNNGV. The trim removed 3 bases at V and 2 bases at J, leaving 9 bases unmatched. The CDR3 DNA follows: TGTGCCAGCAGCTTCGGCGGGACAGGGAAGGACACAGATACGCAGTATTTT. This encodes CASSFGGTGKDTDTQYF.

This clone was found once. V gene TRBV25-1 combines with J gene TRBJ2-5, with a weak D call TRBD2 (5 bases). The germline V gene encodes CDR1 MGHDK and CDR2 SYGVNS. This CDR3 region has 14 residues. V lost 2 bases to trimming and J lost 6 bases, with 13 bases between them. The CDR3 bases are TGTGCCAGCAGTGAAGATGCCGGGGAAAAGACCCAGTACTTC. Translating gives CASSEDAGEKTQYF.

J is TRBJ1-4 and V is TRBV28; D not certain. The germline V and J ends were trimmed by 2 bases and 11 bases, with 9 bases remaining between them. Germline CDR1 and CDR2: MDHEN and SYDVKM. This CDR3 is built from 12 residues. The CDR3 reads CASSLSGPKLFF. DNA for the CDR3: TGTGCCAGCAGTTTAAGTGGGCCGAAACTGTTTTTT.

This rearrangement joins TRBV5-4 to TRBJ2-3, with a tentative D call TRBD2 (5 bases). The V end lost 5 bases, the J end lost 1 base, and 17 bases lay between the germline ends. Germline lookup yields CDR1 SGHNT and CDR2 YYREEE (reference sequence). The CDR3 is 16 amino acids. This chain's CDR3 is CASSSRTVRGTDTQYF. CDR3 coding DNA: TGTGCCAGCAGTTCACGGACGGTGCGGGGCACAGATACGCAGTATTTT.

The chain couples TRBV28 to TRBJ1-5; TRBD1 is a possible D gene (5 bases). This CDR3 is built from 14 residues. CDR1 and CDR2 (germline): MDHEN, SYDVKM. The V end lost 6 bases, the J end lost 0 bases, and 9 bases lay between the germline ends. The CDR3 region is CASSQQGSNQPQHF. CDR3 in DNA: TGTGCCAGCAGCCAGCAGGGTAGCAATCAGCCCCAGCATTTT.

V usage is TRBV6-6 and J usage is TRBJ2-3; the D is unclear. V shed 5 bases and J shed 5 bases, with 11 bases lying between them. CDR3 size: 13 residues. Germline V gene data show CDR1 as MNHNY and CDR2 as SVGAGI (reference sequence). The CDR3 protein is CASSPWTGDTQYF. The CDR3 DNA is TGTGCCAGCAGTCCCTGGACGGGAGATACGCAGTATTTT.

V and J are TRBV28 and TRBJ1-2, with D hard to call. This CDR3 comprises 10 residues. The V and J ends lost 8 bases and 4 bases respectively, with 5 bases between them. In germline, CDR1 is MDHEN, CDR2 SYDVKM. This chain's CDR3 is CASGSYGYTF. The CDR3 nucleotides are TGTGCCAGCGGGAGCTATGGCTACACCTTC.

V usage is TRBV7-8 and J usage is TRBJ2-3; D unclear. Germline V gene lookup returns CDR1 SGHVS and CDR2 FQNEAQ. Trimming cost V 1 base and J 8 bases, with 13 bases left between them. This CDR3 has 14 residues. Here the CDR3 DNA reads TGTGCCAGCAGCTTAGGAACTACAATGGGTACGCAGTATTTT. As protein: CASSLGTTMGTQYF. The entire variable domain, with the rest obtained from reference TRBV7-8 and TRBJ2-3, is as follows: GAGVSQSPRYKVAKRGQDVALRCDPISGHVSLFWYQQALGQGPEFLTYFQNEAQLDKSGLPSDRFFAERPEGSVSTLKIQRTQQEDSAVYLCASSLGTTMGTQYFGPGTRLTVL.

The V gene is TRBV9, the J gene TRBJ2-7, with a weak D call TRBD2 (5 bases). V was pared by 0 bases and J by 3 bases, with 10 bases between. The CDR3 runs 14 residues. Germline V CDR1 and CDR2: SGDLS, YYNGEE. CDR3 protein: CASSVGGPYYEQYF. The CDR3 region has the DNA TGTGCCAGCAGCGTAGGCGGGCCGTACTACGAGCAGTACTTC.

The chain has TRBV12-1 and TRBJ1-6; the tabulated D call, TRBD1, remains unverified against the DNA. TRBV12-1 is a listed pseudogene. The CDR3 covers 15 residues. CDR3 protein: CASSLRDSNNSPLHF. The DNA of the CDR3 is TGTGCCAGCAGCCTCCGGGACAGCAATAATTCACCCCTCCACTTT.

The rearrangement joins TRBV5-1 to TRBJ2-2, with D uncertain. This CDR3 spans 16 amino acids. Deletions cut 1 base from V and 0 bases from J, with 10 bases between. CDR1 is SGHRS, CDR2 YFSETQ, per germline. Here the CDR3 DNA reads TGCGCCAGCAGCTTGCCCCCCGGACCGAACACCGGGGAGCTGTTTTTT. It is translated as CASSLPPGPNTGELFF.

This chain links TRBV7-9 with TRBJ1-6; D gene unclear. Trimming shortened V by 5 bases and J by 5 bases, and 16 bases separated the two germline ends. This CDR3 is 16 amino acids long. The germline V gene encodes CDR1 SEHNR and CDR2 FQNEAQ (reference sequence). The CDR3: CASSPQVGSNNSPLHF. The CDR3 nucleotides are TGTGCCAGCAGCCCACAAGTAGGCAGCAATAATTCACCCCTCCACTTT.

V is TRBV6-6 and J is TRBJ2-5; D gene unclear. The CDR3 is 14 residues long. CDR1 is MNHNY, CDR2 SVGAGI, per germline (reference sequence). V gave up 0 bases and J gave up 5 bases, with 10 bases separating them. The CDR3 nucleotides read TGTGCCAGCAGTTACTCCTCCTCAACGGAGACCCAGTACTTC. Its protein is CASSYSSSTETQYF.

The chain couples TRBV28 to TRBJ1-2; D remains unclear. The CDR3 is 15 amino acids. Germline CDR1 reads MDHEN; CDR2 reads SYDVKM. V dropped 5 bases and J dropped 8 bases, with 21 bases sitting between them. CDR3 amino acids: CASSPGFLEYLGYTF. CDR3 sequence (DNA): TGTGCCAGCAGTCCCGGGTTTCTAGAATATCTAGGCTACACCTTC.

The chain uses TRBV30 and TRBJ2-3; perhaps TRBD2 as D (6 bases). Trimming removed 4 bases from V and 1 base from J, with 15 bases in between. Germline V gene data show CDR1 as GTSNPN and CDR2 as SVGIG (reference sequence). The CDR3 is 15 residues long. The CDR3 sequence: CAWKRTGGGTDTQYF. In DNA form, the CDR3 reads TGTGCCTGGAAACGAACCGGGGGAGGCACAGATACGCAGTATTTT.

The V and J genes are TRBV6-2 or TRBV6-3 and TRBJ1-1; D possibly corresponds to TRBD1 (6 bases). CDR1 MNHEY and CDR2 SVGEGT come from the germline V gene. This CDR3 comprises 17 residues. V shed 2 bases and J shed 0 bases, with 16 bases lying between them. As DNA, the CDR3 is TGTGCCAGCAGTTACCCGGGCAGGGGCCTTATGAACACTGAAGCTTTCTTT. Amino acids: CASSYPGRGLMNTEAFF.

The chain couples TRBV29-1 to TRBJ2-7; a weak D match, TRBD1 (8 bases). Germline CDR1 is SQVTM and CDR2 is ANQGSEA. V lost 6 bases to trimming and J lost 5 bases, with 23 bases between them. The CDR3 is 15 amino acids. CDR3 sequence: CSVRGARTGRDEQYF. The CDR3 DNA is TGCAGCGTCCGGGGGGCGAGGACAGGGAGGGACGAGCAGTACTTC.

V gene TRBV9 combines with J gene TRBJ2-1; 7 bases match TRBD2. Germline loops: CDR1 SGDLS, CDR2 YYNGEE. V lost 7 bases and J lost 4; bases outside the gene matches: 8. This CDR3 is built from 14 residues. The DNA of the CDR3 is TGTGCCAGCGCTAGACGGGGGGAGTACAATGAGCAGTTCTTC. Translating gives CASARRGEYNEQFF.

The V and J genes are TRBV25-1 and TRBJ1-1; D remains unclear. Germline lookup yields CDR1 MGHDK and CDR2 SYGVNS. V lost 3 bases, J lost 3 bases, and 11 bases lay in between. The CDR3 totals 14 residues. DNA of the CDR3: TGTGCCAGCAGTGACCTGGGGTTTTACACTGAAGCTTTCTTT. Translation gives CASSDLGFYTEAFF.

The rearrangement joins TRBV7-2 to TRBJ1-2; TRBD1 might be the D (5 bases). V lost 1 base and J 1 base, leaving 13 bases between the germline ends. From germline, CDR1 is SGHTA and CDR2 FQGNSA. The CDR3 has 16 residues. CDR3 DNA sequence: TGTGCCAGCAGCTTAGACCCGCCGGGGGTTAACTATGGCTACACCTTC. Translation: CASSLDPPGVNYGYTF.

This chain joins TRBV28 and TRBJ2-2; D not certain. The CDR3 has 13 amino acids. Per germline, CDR1 MDHEN and CDR2 SYDVKM. The V and J ends lost 2 bases and 1 base respectively, with 2 bases between them. CDR3 bases: TGTGCCAGCAGTTTAGTGAACACCGGGGAGCTGTTTTTT. This translates into CASSLVNTGELFF.

This clone has only one observation. The rearrangement uses TRBV5-6 and TRBJ2-1; TRBD1 aligns across 12 bases. Germline CDR1 is SGHDT and CDR2 is YYEEEE. CDR3 length: 15 residues. With 2 bases clipped from V and 7 bases from J, the junction kept 4 bases outside the gene matches. This chain's CDR3 is CASSFGTGGGNEQFF. The CDR3 nucleotides read TGTGCCAGCAGCTTCGGGACAGGGGGCGGGAATGAGCAGTTCTTC.

The rearrangement links TRBV13 to TRBJ2-2, with no clear D. In germline, CDR1 is PRHDT, CDR2 FYEKMQ (reference sequence). Between the trimmed V and J ends, which lost 5 bases and 3 bases, there was a span of 7 bases. The CDR3 loop spans 13 amino acids. Written as DNA, the CDR3 is TGTGCCAGCAGCAGTGAGTACACCGGGGAGCTGTTTTTT. It is translated as CASSSEYTGELFF. Full variable domain (outside the CDR3, taken from reference TRBV13 and TRBJ2-2): AAGVIQSPRHLIKEKRETATLKCYPIPRHDTVYWYQQGPGQDPQFLISFYEKMQSDKGSIPDRFSAQQFSDYHSELNMSSLELGDSALYFCASSSEYTGELFFGEGSRLTVL.

The chain carries TRBV4-3 and TRBJ2-2, with 10 nucleotides matching TRBD2. The germline gives CDR1 LGHNA, CDR2 YSLEER. This CDR3 comprises 16 residues. V lost 1 base and J lost 3; bases outside the gene matches: 2. The CDR3 DNA follows: TGCGCCAGCAGCCAAGGGACTAGCGGAGACACCGGGGAGCTGTTTTTT. Amino acid sequence: CASSQGTSGDTGELFF.

The chain has TRBV19 and TRBJ2-1; TRBD1 matches at 8 bases. Germline assignment: CDR1 LNHDA and CDR2 SQIVND (reference sequence). There are 15 residues in the CDR3. V trimming: 0 bases; J trimming: 3 bases; junction bases outside the gene matches: 1. CDR3 protein: CASSIDGTGYNEQFF. CDR3 bases: TGTGCCAGTAGTATAGACGGGACAGGCTACAATGAGCAGTTCTTC.

The rearrangement uses TRBV2 and TRBJ1-4, with unresolved D. V was clipped by 4 bases and J by 8 bases, with 11 bases between them. The germline V gene encodes CDR1 SNHLY and CDR2 FYNNEI. CDR3 size: 13 residues. Here the CDR3 reads CASSVGAGEKLFF. The CDR3, as DNA: TGTGCCAGCAGTGTAGGAGCCGGGGAAAAACTGTTTTTT.

This clone showed up many times. This chain links TRBV5-4 with TRBJ1-4, with D maybe TRBD1 (5 bases). Trimming removed 4 bases from V and 12 bases from J, with 22 bases in between. This CDR3 contains 15 residues. Germline V lookup: CDR1 SGHNT, CDR2 YYREEE (reference sequence). This chain's CDR3 is CASSPGPYGGDQLFF. The CDR3 DNA follows: TGTGCCAGCAGCCCTGGTCCTTATGGGGGTGATCAACTGTTTTTT.

The chain couples TRBV6-2 or TRBV6-3 to TRBJ1-2; D is possibly TRBD1 (5 bases). The CDR3 spans 16 residues. The ends were cut back, 6 bases at V and 6 bases at J, with 23 bases in the middle. Germline V gene lookup returns CDR1 MNHEY and CDR2 SVGEGT. The CDR3 nucleotides read TGTGCCAGCAGCCCCTCCACCCAGGGACTCGCCAATGGCTACACCTTC. Residues: CASSPSTQGLANGYTF.

The rearrangement links TRBV28 to TRBJ1-2; D is undetermined. This CDR3 is 11 amino acids long. V lost 6 bases to trimming and J lost 2 bases, with 4 bases between them. The germline CDR1 and CDR2 sequences are MDHEN and SYDVKM. This CDR3 is CASRENYGYTF. DNA of the CDR3: TGTGCCAGCAGAGAGAACTATGGCTACACCTTC.